Given below is one T cell receptor (beta chain) in context. The data were taken from a study of blood T cell repertoires in COVID-19. The CDR3 runs 13 residues. Germline CDR1 LNHDA, CDR2 SQIVND (reference sequence). The V and J ends lost 7 bases and 1 base respectively, with 10 bases between them. As handled by the study authors: It was from reference gene primer amplification that nucleated cell counts were estimated. Generated by immunoSEQ multiplex PCR, the TCRdb table keeps only in-frame clones and is missing some. The D gene and trimming were derived from the DNA, and the V and J assignments and clone size from that table. There are some 200,000 clones in the sample; roughly three quarters occur only once, and more than 6.5% lies in the top ten.

The source of this sequence is a woman between 50 and 59 years old with active or convalescent COVID-19. V usage is TRBV19 and J usage is TRBJ1-2; D is unclear. What was sequenced was peripheral blood. The CDR3 sequence is CASTESFNYGYTF. CDR3 nucleotides: TGTGCCAGTACGGAGTCTTTTAACTATGGCTACACCTTC.